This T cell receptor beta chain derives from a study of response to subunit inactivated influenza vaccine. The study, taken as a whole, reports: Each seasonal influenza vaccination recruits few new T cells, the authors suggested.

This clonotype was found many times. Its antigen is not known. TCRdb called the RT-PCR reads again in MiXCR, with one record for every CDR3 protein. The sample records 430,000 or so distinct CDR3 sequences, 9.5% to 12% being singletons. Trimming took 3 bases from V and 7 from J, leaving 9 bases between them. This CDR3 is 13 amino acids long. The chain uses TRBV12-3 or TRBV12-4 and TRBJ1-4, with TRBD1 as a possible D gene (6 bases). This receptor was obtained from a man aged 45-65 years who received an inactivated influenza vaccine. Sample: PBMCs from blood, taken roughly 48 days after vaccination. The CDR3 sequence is CASSFGGFEKLFF. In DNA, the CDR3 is TGTGCCAGCAGTTTCGGGGGCTTTGAAAAACTGTTTTTT.